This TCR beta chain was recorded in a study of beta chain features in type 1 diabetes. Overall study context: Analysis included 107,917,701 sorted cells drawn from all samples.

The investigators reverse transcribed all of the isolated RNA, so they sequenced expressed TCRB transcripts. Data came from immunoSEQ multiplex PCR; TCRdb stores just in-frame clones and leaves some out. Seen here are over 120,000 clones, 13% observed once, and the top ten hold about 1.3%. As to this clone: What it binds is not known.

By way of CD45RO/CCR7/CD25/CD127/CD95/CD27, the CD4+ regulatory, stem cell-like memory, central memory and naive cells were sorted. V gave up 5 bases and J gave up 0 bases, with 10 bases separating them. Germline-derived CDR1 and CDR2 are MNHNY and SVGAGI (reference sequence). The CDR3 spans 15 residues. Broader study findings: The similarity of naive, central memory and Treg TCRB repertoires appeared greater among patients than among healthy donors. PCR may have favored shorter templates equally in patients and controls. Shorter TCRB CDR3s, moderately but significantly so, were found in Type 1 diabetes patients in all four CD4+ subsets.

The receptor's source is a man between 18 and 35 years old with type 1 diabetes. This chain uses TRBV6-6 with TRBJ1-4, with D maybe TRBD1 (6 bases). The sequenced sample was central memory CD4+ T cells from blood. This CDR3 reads CASSRRQATNEKLFF. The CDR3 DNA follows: TGTGCCAGCAGTCGGCGACAGGCAACTAATGAAAAACTGTTTTTT.